A single sample is the source of the 8 T cell receptor beta chains below, sequenced in a study of T cells in Graves' hyperthyroidism and ophthalmopathy (dated by TCRdb to between 2017 and 2020). Library preparation was by multiplex PCR. Sequencing was carried out with an Illumina HiSeq 2000. Amplification of TCR beta CDR3 regions was carried out from RNA transcripts. The TCR CDR3 was subjected to a first round of RT-PCR using the HTBI primer set and the Qiagen OneStep RT-PCR kit. TCRdb cleaned the public reads at Q25 with fastp, built clones with MiXCR and kept in-frame beta chains. CDR3 protein duplicates are merged, each entry listing the most common genes and DNA. Present in this sample are around 720,000 distinct CDR3 sequences, over 35% of which were seen just once. Jointly, the top ten make up about a third of the sample. Sequencing was done on a sample of blood. The receptor source for this set is a woman in her forties with Graves' hyperthyroidism.

The V and J genes are TRBV4-2 and TRBJ1-2; 7 nucleotides line up with TRBD1. V was pared by 5 bases and J by 3 bases, with 6 bases of the junction left unmatched. The CDR3 contains 14 residues. The germline V gene encodes CDR1 LGHNA and CDR2 YNFKEQ. The chain's CDR3 is CASSIARGDYGYTF. The CDR3 nucleotides read TGTGCCAGCAGCATCGCCAGGGGGGACTATGGCTACACCTTC.

This clonotype was recorded at least ten times. This chain joins TRBV29-1 and TRBJ1-1; no clear D. This CDR3 region has 13 residues. Trimming cost V 6 bases and J 5 bases, with 16 bases left between them. Germline V CDR1 and CDR2: SQVTM, ANQGSEA. The CDR3 protein is CSVGRPGRTEAFF. The CDR3 DNA follows: TGCAGCGTCGGTCGCCCCGGAAGGACTGAAGCTTTCTTT.

This clonotype appeared once. The J gene is TRBJ2-7, the V gene TRBV28, with 10 bases lining up with TRBD2. V shed 8 bases, J shed 6 bases, and the junction held 13 bases outside the gene matches. Looked up from germline, CDR1 is MDHEN and CDR2 is SYDVKM. The CDR3 is 15 amino acids. This CDR3 reads CASSGIAGGSCEQYF. The CDR3 DNA is TGTGCCAGCTCCGGCATAGCGGGGGGCAGCTGCGAGCAGTACTTC.

In its sample, this clonotype was seen many times. This CDR3 reads CASSVTRNNSPLHF. The CDR3 DNA reads as TGCGCCAGCAGTGTGACGCGGAATAATTCACCCCTCCACTTT. The gene calls are TRBV10-2 and TRBJ1-6; D is uncertain. This CDR3 has 14 amino acids. V shed 4 bases and J shed 5 bases, with 9 bases lying between them. Looked up from germline, CDR1 is WSHSY and CDR2 is SAAADI.

To note about this clonotype: This may be a read error: a much more frequent sequence differs by one nucleotide. This chain links TRBV7-9 with TRBJ2-5; TRBD2 might be the D (5 bases). CDR3 length equals 13 residues. Trimming stripped 8 bases from V and 4 bases from J, with 14 bases between. Germline values: CDR1 SEHNR, CDR2 FQNEAQ (reference sequence). The CDR3 DNA reads TGTGCCAGCCGAGGACTTACGGGAGAGACCCAGTACTTC. Translated: CASRGLTGETQYF.

This clonotype was detected ten times or more. The chain uses TRBV19 and TRBJ1-2, with TRBD1 as a possible D gene (6 bases). Germline V gives CDR1 LNHDA, CDR2 SQIVND (reference sequence). The germline V and J ends were trimmed by 4 bases and 2 bases, with 8 bases remaining between them. The CDR3 has 13 residues. The CDR3 nucleotides are TGTGCCAGTAGTACGACAGGAAACTATGGCTACACCTTC. Protein product: CASSTTGNYGYTF.

This clonotype has at least ten counts. This chain links TRBV12-3 or TRBV12-4 with TRBJ1-1; D is unresolved. Trimming stripped 8 bases from V and 12 bases from J, with 28 bases between. The CDR3 extends over 15 amino acids. The CDR3 here is CASRADGQGTKTPFF. CDR3 sequence (DNA): TGTGCCAGCCGCGCCGACGGGCAAGGCACAAAGACCCCTTTCTTT.

Ten or more counts support this clonotype. The chain couples TRBV7-2 to TRBJ1-5; no clear D. Germline values: CDR1 SGHTA, CDR2 FQGNSA. V shed 2 bases and J shed 0 bases, with 11 bases lying between them. The CDR3 covers 16 residues. The CDR3 loop is CASSLFSRHSNQPQHF. CDR3 in DNA: TGTGCCAGCAGCTTATTCAGCAGGCATAGCAATCAGCCCCAGCATTTT.